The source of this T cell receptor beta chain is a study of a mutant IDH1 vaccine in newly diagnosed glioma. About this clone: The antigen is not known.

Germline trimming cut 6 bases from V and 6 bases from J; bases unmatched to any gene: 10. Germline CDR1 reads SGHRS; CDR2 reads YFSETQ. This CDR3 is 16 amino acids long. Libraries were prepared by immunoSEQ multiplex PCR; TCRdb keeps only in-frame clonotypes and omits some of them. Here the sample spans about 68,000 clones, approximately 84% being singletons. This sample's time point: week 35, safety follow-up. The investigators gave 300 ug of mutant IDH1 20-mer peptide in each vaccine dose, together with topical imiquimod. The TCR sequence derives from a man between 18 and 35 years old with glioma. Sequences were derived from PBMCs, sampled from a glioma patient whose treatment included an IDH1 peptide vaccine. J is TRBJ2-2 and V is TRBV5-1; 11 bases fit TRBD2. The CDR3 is CASTLTLAGGAGELFF. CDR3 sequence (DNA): TGCGCCAGCACCCTGACCCTAGCGGGGGGCGCCGGGGAGCTGTTTTTT.